This TCR beta chain was recovered during a study of blood T cells in healthy people across ages. Whole-study results and caveats: Diversity was estimated from one million T cells, and these estimates were considered underestimates. Donors of long life had a larger count of naive CD4+ cells and greater diversity than aged donors.

Samples had at least 6.5 million PBMCs isolated from them. Of note for this clonotype: Its target is not known.

Using a J-beta primer mix together with a sample-barcoded 5' primer, a second PCR was run for roughly 7 to 11 cycles. Each cDNA was tagged by a template-switch adaptor containing 12 random nucleotides. Using its own MiXCR run on the 5' RACE reads, TCRdb lists one record per CDR3 protein. The top ten hold around 7.7% of the sample, which has about 1.7 million distinct CDR3 sequences, roughly 27% seen once. The germline V gene has CDR1 DFQATT and CDR2 SNEGSKA (reference sequence). This CDR3 has 15 residues. Trimming cost V 2 bases and J 0 bases; bases outside gene matches: 3. The V and J genes are TRBV20-1 and TRBJ2-1, with TRBD2 matching 8 bases. Sequenced sample: blood. The receptor's source is a woman aged 25 to 39 in good health. In nucleotides, the CDR3 is TGCAGTGCTAGAAAAGCGGGAGTCTCCTACAATGAGCAGTTCTTC. It codes for CSARKAGVSYNEQFF.